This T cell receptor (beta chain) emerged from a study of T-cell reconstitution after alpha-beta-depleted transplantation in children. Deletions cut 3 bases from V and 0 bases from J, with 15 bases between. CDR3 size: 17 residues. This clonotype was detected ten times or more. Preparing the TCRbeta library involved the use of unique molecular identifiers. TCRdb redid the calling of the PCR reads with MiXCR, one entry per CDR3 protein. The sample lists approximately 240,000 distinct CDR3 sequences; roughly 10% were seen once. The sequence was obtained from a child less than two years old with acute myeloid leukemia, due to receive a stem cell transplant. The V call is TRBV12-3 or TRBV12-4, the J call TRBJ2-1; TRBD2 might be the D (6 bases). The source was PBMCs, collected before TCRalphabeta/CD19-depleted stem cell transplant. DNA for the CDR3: TGTGCCAGCAGTTTTCCCCCTCTAGCGAGCTCCTACAATGAGCAGTTCTTC. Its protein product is CASSFPPLASSYNEQFF.